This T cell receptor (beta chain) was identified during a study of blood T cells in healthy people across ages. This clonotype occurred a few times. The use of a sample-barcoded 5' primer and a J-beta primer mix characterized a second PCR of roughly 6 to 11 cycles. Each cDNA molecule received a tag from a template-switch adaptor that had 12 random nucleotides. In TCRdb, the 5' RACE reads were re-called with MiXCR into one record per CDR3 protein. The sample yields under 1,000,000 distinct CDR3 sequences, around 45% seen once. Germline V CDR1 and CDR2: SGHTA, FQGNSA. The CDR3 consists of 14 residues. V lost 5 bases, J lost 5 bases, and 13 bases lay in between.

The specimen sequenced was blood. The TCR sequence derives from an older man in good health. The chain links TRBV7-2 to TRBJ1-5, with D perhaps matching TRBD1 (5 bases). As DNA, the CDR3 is TGTGCCAGCAGCCGGGCCAGGGTCGATCAGCCCCAGCATTTT. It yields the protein CASSRARVDQPQHF.